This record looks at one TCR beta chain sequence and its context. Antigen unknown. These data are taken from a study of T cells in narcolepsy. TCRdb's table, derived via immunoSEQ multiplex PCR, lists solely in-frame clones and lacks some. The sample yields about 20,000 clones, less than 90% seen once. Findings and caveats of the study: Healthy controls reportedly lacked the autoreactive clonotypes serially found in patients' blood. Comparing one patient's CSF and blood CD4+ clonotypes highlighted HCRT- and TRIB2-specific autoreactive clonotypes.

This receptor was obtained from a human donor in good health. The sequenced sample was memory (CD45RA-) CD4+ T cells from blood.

The CDR3 nucleotides read TGTGCCAGTAGTATCCGTCCTGGCAGATCAGACTATGGCTACACCTTC. This encodes CASSIRPGRSDYGYTF. J is TRBJ1-2 and V is TRBV19; the D is unclear. Germline CDR1 reads LNHDA; CDR2 reads SQIVND (reference sequence). Trimming stripped 3 bases from V and 3 bases from J, with 17 bases between. This CDR3 has 16 residues.